Sequencing of this T cell receptor beta chain was carried out in a study of CD8 T cells in Susac syndrome. Regarding the study as a whole: That the number of individuals in its TCR sequencing and HLA analysis was relatively small was acknowledged by the study.

Concerning this clonotype itself: Its specificity is unknown.

The germline V gene encodes CDR1 SEHNR and CDR2 FQNEAQ (reference sequence). The CDR3 is 17 amino acids. With 4 bases removed from V and 2 bases from J, the gap between germline ends came to 15 bases. The RNA input was roughly 0.45 to 1 ug, and it was reverse transcribed with random hexamers. Multiplex immunoSEQ PCR targeted 54 Vbeta and 13 Jbeta TCR beta segments. MiXCR was run by TCRdb on the immunoSEQ multiplex PCR reads, yielding one entry per CDR3 protein. The repertoire consists of some 150,000 distinct CDR3 sequences, with roughly 95% occurring once and the leading ten covering 0.084%. Sequencing targeted TCR beta in T cells from blood (CD8+ and CD4+).

This sequence joins TRBV7-9 and TRBJ2-6; TRBD2 might be the D (5 bases). The receptor comes from a human donor in good health. Material: CD4+ T cells from PBMCs. CDR3 nucleotide sequence: TGTGCCAGCAGCTCACTCAAAGAGGGAACTGGGGCCAACGTCCTGACTTTC. It codes for CASSSLKEGTGANVLTF.